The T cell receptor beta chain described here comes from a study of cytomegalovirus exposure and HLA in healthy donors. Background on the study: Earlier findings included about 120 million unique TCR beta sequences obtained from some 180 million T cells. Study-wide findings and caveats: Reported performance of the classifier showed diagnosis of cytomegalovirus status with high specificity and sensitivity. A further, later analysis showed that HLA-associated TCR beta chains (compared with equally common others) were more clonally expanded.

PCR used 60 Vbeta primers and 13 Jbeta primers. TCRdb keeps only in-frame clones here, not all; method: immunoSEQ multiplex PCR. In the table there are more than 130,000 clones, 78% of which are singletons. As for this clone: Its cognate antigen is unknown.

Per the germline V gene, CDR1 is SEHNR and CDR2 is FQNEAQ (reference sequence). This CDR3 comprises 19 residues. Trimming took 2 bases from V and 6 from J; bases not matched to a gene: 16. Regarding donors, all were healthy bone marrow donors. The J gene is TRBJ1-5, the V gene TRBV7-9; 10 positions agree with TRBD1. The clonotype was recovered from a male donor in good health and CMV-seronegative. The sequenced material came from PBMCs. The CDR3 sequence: CASSLSRGQGTSSGQPQHF. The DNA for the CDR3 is TGTGCCAGCAGCTTAAGCAGGGGACAGGGGACGTCATCAGGTCAGCCCCAGCATTTT.